The 29 T cell receptor beta chains given below trace back to one sample, sequenced in a study of breast tumors, draining lymph nodes, adjacent tissues (dated by TCRdb to 2016 to 2017). The axillary draining lymph nodes of breast cancer patients were the source of the lymph node samples. The library was generated by multiplex PCR. The data were produced on an Illumina HiSeq 2000. TCRdb took the public reads, trimmed them with fastp at Q25, ran MiXCR for clone calling and kept in-frame beta chains. CDR3 protein sequences are deduplicated, and each keeps its most common genes and DNA. For this sample the table gives 100,000 to 150,000 distinct CDR3 sequences, of which about 22% were detected only once. The top ten clones comprise about 2.4% of the sample. Material for sequencing was axillary lymph node tissue. These receptors were obtained from a female donor with breast cancer. Some clones in this sample may be carry-over from other donors' samples.

Details on this clonotype: With a much larger clone just one base away, this may be a read error. Lacking the conserved final phenylalanine or tryptophan, this CDR3 likely reflects a read error. Because the CDR3's place on the DNA is in doubt, the DNA is left out and the CDR3 is given as listed by TCRdb. The chain joins TRBV29-1 to TRBJ2-3; the table's D call, TRBD1, was not checked against the DNA. From germline, CDR1 is SQVTM and CDR2 ANQGSEA. The CDR3 region is 8 residues in length, termini included. Here the CDR3 reads CSVEGPGL.

In regard to this clonotype: The CDR3 does not end in the conserved phenylalanine or tryptophan, so this is likely a read error. This chain joins TRBV6-6 and TRBJ1-3; D possibly corresponds to TRBD1 (5 bases). The CDR3 consists of 12 residues. CDR1 and CDR2 from the germline V gene are MNHNY and SVGAGI (reference sequence). Trimming removed 8 bases from V and 4 bases from J, with 9 bases in between. The DNA for the CDR3 is TGTGCCAGCCAGGGAGCCGGAAACACCATATATCTT. It is translated as CASQGAGNTIYL.

There are many counts of this clonotype. V is TRBV7-2 and J is TRBJ2-1; 11 nucleotides align to TRBD2. Per germline, CDR1 SGHTA and CDR2 FQGNSA. This CDR3 spans 16 amino acids. The trim removed 6 bases at V and 7 bases at J, leaving 11 bases unmatched. CDR3 nucleotide sequence: TGTGCCAGCAGATCTCAGCCTAGCGGGAGGTTGAATGAGCAGTTCTTC. This codes for CASRSQPSGRLNEQFF.

With regard to this clonotype: A much larger clone differs from this one at a single base, so this may be a read error. The gene calls are TRBV2 and TRBJ1-5; D perhaps matches TRBD1 (6 bases). V dropped 3 bases and J dropped 4 bases, with 10 bases sitting between them. The CDR3 sequence is 14 residues long. Germline V lookup: CDR1 SNHLY, CDR2 FYNNEI. CDR3 residues: CASSERQENQPQHF. Here the CDR3 DNA reads TGTGCCAGCAGTGAGAGACAGGAGAATCAGCCCCAGCATTTT.

About this clonotype itself: Just one base apart from a much larger clone, this may be a read error. The chain recombines TRBV19 with TRBJ2-3, with D possibly matching TRBD2 (5 bases). Germline assignment: CDR1 LNHDA and CDR2 SQIVND (reference sequence). The CDR3 totals 14 residues. The CDR3 region is CAGSILDSGDTQYF. CDR3 nucleotides: TGTGCCGGTAGTATTTTGGACTCGGGGGATACGCAGTATTTT.

This clonotype occurred once. One end of the junction is discordant with germline, which a read error may explain. The chain uses TRBV6-1 and TRBJ1-5; 7 bases align to TRBD1. CDR1 is MNHNS and CDR2 is SASEGT in the germline V gene. The CDR3 runs to 14 residues. DNA for the CDR3: TGTGCCACCAGGACTACAGGGGCTAGACAGCCCCGGCATTTT. As protein: CATRTTGARQPRHF.

This clonotype was recorded at least ten times. The chain links TRBV10-1 to TRBJ2-1; D might be TRBD1 or TRBD2, each matching 5 bases. V was pared by 4 bases and J by 3 bases, with 13 bases between. Germline CDR1 WNHNN, CDR2 SYGVQD (reference sequence). The CDR3 contains 15 residues. CDR3 amino acids: CASSAARGVYNEQFF. CDR3 sequence (DNA): TGCGCCAGCAGTGCCGCGAGGGGAGTCTACAATGAGCAGTTCTTC.

This clonotype was seen repeatedly, ten times or more. This chain links TRBV7-2 with TRBJ2-3, with D possibly called TRBD1 or TRBD2 (5 bases each). This CDR3 has 16 amino acids. Germline V gives CDR1 SGHTA, CDR2 FQGNSA. V lost 5 bases and J 2 bases, leaving 17 bases between the germline ends. The CDR3 protein is CASSPSGTAYTDTQYF. The CDR3 region has the DNA TGTGCCAGCAGCCCCTCCGGGACCGCCTACACAGATACGCAGTATTTT.

About this clonotype itself: Given a much more abundant clone one base away, this may be a read error. The genes are TRBV20-1 and TRBJ1-3, with no clear D. Germline V lookup: CDR1 DFQATT, CDR2 SNEGSKA (reference sequence). V was pared by 5 bases and J by 0 bases, with 11 bases between. This CDR3 spans 14 amino acids. The CDR3 DNA is TGCAGTGCTGGCCCGGGAGTCTCTGGAAACACCATATATTTT. Its protein is CSAGPGVSGNTIYF.

A word on this clonotype: This clone may be a read error of a much larger clone one base away. This chain uses TRBV6-1 with TRBJ2-1; TRBD2 might be the D (7 bases). This CDR3 has 14 amino acids. Trimming took off 3 bases at V and 10 bases at J, with 16 bases between the two ends. Germline-derived CDR1 and CDR2 are MNHNS and SASEGT. The CDR3 region has the DNA TGTGCCAGCAGTGAGTGGCGGGGGCCCCACGAGCAGTTCTTC. This encodes CASSEWRGPHEQFF.

This clonotype turned up a few times. The chain joins TRBV11-3 to TRBJ2-1, with 10 bases aligning to TRBD1. Germline V gene data show CDR1 as SGHNT and CDR2 as YENEEA. The CDR3 contains 13 residues. Germline trimming cut 5 bases from V and 16 bases from J; bases unmatched to any gene: 11. This chain's CDR3 is CASSPTGQGWGFF. The CDR3 bases are TGTGCCAGCAGCCCAACGGGACAGGGGTGGGGATTCTTC.

This clonotype came up many times. The chain uses TRBV7-2 and TRBJ2-1; D not resolved. CDR1 is SGHTA and CDR2 is FQGNSA in the germline V gene. Trimming stripped 1 base from V and 12 bases from J, with 7 bases between. The CDR3 has 11 amino acids. The CDR3 sequence: CASSLGPRQFF. In DNA, the CDR3 is TGTGCCAGCAGCTTAGGCCCGAGGCAGTTCTTC.

This clonotype came up many times. The J gene is TRBJ2-1, the V gene TRBV7-9; D might be TRBD1 (5 bases). The V end was cut by 1 base, the J end by 2 bases, with 6 bases between. CDR1 and CDR2 from the germline V gene are SEHNR and FQNEAQ (reference sequence). There are 14 residues in the CDR3. The CDR3 DNA reads TGTGCCAGCAGCTTAGAGGGGCCCTACAATGAGCAGTTCTTC. It specifies CASSLEGPYNEQFF.

A note on this clonotype: One end of the junction varies from germline; a read error may be responsible. The chain recombines TRBV12-3 or TRBV12-4 with TRBJ2-1, with a weak D call TRBD2 (6 bases). CDR3 size: 14 residues. The DNA of the CDR3 is TGTGCCAGCACCCGAAATAGCGGCTACAATGAGCAGTCCTTC. Amino acid sequence: CASTRNSGYNEQSF.

Ten or more counts support this clonotype. The V call is TRBV4-3, the J call TRBJ1-3, with TRBD1 identical over 9 bases. The CDR3 runs 18 residues. Germline V gives CDR1 LGHNA, CDR2 YSLEER. Losses at the gene ends were 2 bases for V and 4 bases for J; bases not matched to a gene: 12. CDR3 sequence reads: CASSQTQRDRVGGNTIYF. In nucleotides, the CDR3 is TGCGCCAGCAGCCAAACTCAAAGGGACAGGGTAGGCGGAAACACCATATATTTT.

With regard to this clonotype: A much larger clone sits a single nucleotide away, making a read error possible. The conserved closing phenylalanine or tryptophan is absent in this CDR3, likely reflecting a read error. The chain has TRBV18 and TRBJ2-5; D not certain. Trimming pared 0 bases from V and 4 bases from J, leaving 9 bases between. Germline V gene lookup returns CDR1 KGHSH and CDR2 LQKENI. The CDR3 extends over 14 amino acids. This chain's CDR3 is CASSPPTQRETQYL. CDR3 nucleotides: TGTGCCAGCTCACCACCGACACAGAGAGAGACCCAGTACCTC.

This chain uses TRBV28 with TRBJ1-2; TRBD1 is a possible D gene (6 bases). The CDR3 contains 13 residues. Germline assignment: CDR1 MDHEN and CDR2 SYDVKM. Between the trimmed V and J ends, which lost 6 bases and 7 bases, there was a span of 15 bases. The CDR3: CASRSFRGAGYTF. In DNA form, the CDR3 reads TGTGCCAGCAGATCATTTCGGGGGGCTGGCTACACCTTC.

This clonotype was found many times. This chain connects TRBV7-9 to TRBJ2-1; 7 bases map to TRBD1. Germline assignment: CDR1 SEHNR and CDR2 FQNEAQ (reference sequence). The CDR3 loop spans 14 amino acids. J lost 5 bases, V lost 1 base, and 2 bases had no gene match. DNA of the CDR3: TGTGCCAGCAGCTTAGGGACAGGTAACAATGAGCAGTTCTTC. It specifies CASSLGTGNNEQFF.

Of note for this clonotype: A read error is possible here, since a much larger clone lies one base away. The chain joins TRBV11-2 to TRBJ2-2, with 9 positions matching TRBD2. Trimming cost V 5 bases and J 5 bases; bases outside gene matches: 9. This CDR3 comprises 16 residues. CDR1 is SGHAT and CDR2 is FQNNGV in the germline V gene. In DNA, the CDR3 is TGTGCCAGCAGCGGGGCTAGCGGGACCCGTACCGGGGAGCTGTTTTTT. This sequence encodes CASSGASGTRTGELFF.

This clonotype has a count of ten or more. The chain links TRBV6-6 to TRBJ2-7; D perhaps matches TRBD2 (5 bases). Per germline, CDR1 MNHNY and CDR2 SVGAGI (reference sequence). CDR3 length equals 12 residues. The V gene lost 6 bases and the J gene lost 5 bases, with 11 bases spanning the gap. The CDR3 DNA reads as TGTGCCAGCAGAGAGGGCAACCACGAGCAGTACTTC. Protein sequence: CASREGNHEQYF.

This clonotype was recorded many times. The chain recombines TRBV7-2 with TRBJ2-7; 11 bases are a match to TRBD2. There are 15 residues in the CDR3. The V gene's germline CDR1 is SGHTA and CDR2 FQGNSA. Trimming cost V 0 bases and J 5 bases; bases outside gene matches: 3. The CDR3 coding sequence is TGTGCCAGCAGCTTAGCGGGACTAGCGGCGAACGAGCAGTACTTC. Translated, it gives CASSLAGLAANEQYF.

This clonotype was counted many times. The chain recombines TRBV5-1 with TRBJ2-3; 10 nucleotides line up with TRBD2. J gave up 3 bases and V 1 base, and 5 bases lay outside the gene matches. Looked up from germline, CDR1 is SGHRS and CDR2 is YFSETQ. This CDR3 has 16 residues. The CDR3 coding sequence is TGCGCCAGCAGCTTGACGCTAGCGGGAGTGACAGATACGCAGTATTTT. Its protein is CASSLTLAGVTDTQYF.

This clonotype was seen repeatedly, ten times or more. CDR3 protein: CSARDRAGADTQYF. CDR3 DNA: TGCAGTGCTAGAGATCGCGCGGGAGCAGATACGCAGTATTTT. The chain couples TRBV20-1 to TRBJ2-3, with TRBD2 matching 7 bases. Looked up from germline, CDR1 is DFQATT and CDR2 is SNEGSKA (reference sequence). V shed 0 bases, J shed 4 bases, and the junction held 4 bases outside the gene matches. The CDR3 covers 14 residues.

This clonotype was seen a few times. CDR3 region: CASTGSVAGELFF. The CDR3 region has the DNA TGTGCCAGCACGGGGTCAGTGGCCGGGGAGCTGTTTTTT. The gene calls are TRBV28 and TRBJ2-2, with a weak D call TRBD2 (5 bases). Trimming shortened V by 7 bases and J by 6 bases, and 12 bases separated the two germline ends. The CDR3 sequence is 13 residues long. Germline loops: CDR1 MDHEN, CDR2 SYDVKM.

This clonotype was observed many times. The chain couples TRBV6-4 to TRBJ2-3, with D tentatively TRBD1 (5 bases). The CDR3 runs 15 residues. V was shortened by 4 bases and J by 0 bases, with 11 bases between the two germline ends. Germline V gene data show CDR1 as MRHNA and CDR2 as SNTAGT. The CDR3 sequence: CASSAVGLSTDTQYF. CDR3 DNA: TGTGCCAGCAGTGCGGTGGGGCTAAGCACAGATACGCAGTATTTT.

This clonotype was observed many times. CDR3 sequence reads: CASSVGASGTNYEQYF. The CDR3 nucleotides are TGTGCCAGCAGCGTAGGGGCTAGCGGGACCAACTACGAGCAGTACTTC. The chain joins TRBV9 to TRBJ2-7, with 9 bases matching TRBD2. Germline values: CDR1 SGDLS, CDR2 YYNGEE. V shed 0 bases and J 3 bases; nucleotides not matched to a gene: 7. The CDR3 runs 16 residues.

This clonotype was counted many times. The chain uses TRBV4-3 and TRBJ1-3; 9 nucleotides line up with TRBD1. The germline gives CDR1 LGHNA, CDR2 YSLEER. The junction had 7 bases not matched to a gene; V was cut back by 0 bases and J by 4 bases. The CDR3 loop spans 17 amino acids. The CDR3 sequence: CASSQDHRGRVGNTIYF. CDR3 nucleotide sequence: TGCGCCAGCAGCCAAGATCACAGGGGGCGCGTGGGAAACACCATATATTTT.

In this sample, this clonotype turned up many times. This chain joins TRBV4-2 and TRBJ2-5; D is perhaps TRBD1 (5 bases). CDR3 length equals 15 residues. Trimming removed 1 base at V and 4 bases at J, with 13 bases between. Germline V gives CDR1 LGHNA, CDR2 YNFKEQ. The CDR3 sequence: CASSQAFRQGETQYF. CDR3 nucleotides: TGTGCCAGCAGCCAAGCCTTTCGCCAGGGAGAGACCCAGTACTTC.

Turning to this clonotype: A much larger clone differs by one base, so this may be a read error. The J gene is TRBJ2-1, the V gene TRBV5-1; the match to TRBD1 covers 9 bases. CDR3 length equals 15 residues. V trimming: 4 bases; J trimming: 9 bases; junction bases outside the gene matches: 11. CDR1 is SGHRS, CDR2 YFSETQ, per germline. The DNA of the CDR3 is TGCGCCAGCAGCCAAAGCCCGGACAGGGGCGGTGAGCAGTTCTTC. As protein: CASSQSPDRGGEQFF. Full variable domain (missing parts from reference TRBV5-1 and TRBJ2-1): KAGVTQTPRYLIKTRGQQVTLSCSPISGHRSVSWYQQTPGQGLQFLFEYFSETQRNKGNFPGRFSGRQFSNSRSEMNVSTLELGDSALYLCASSQSPDRGGEQFFGPGTRLTVL.